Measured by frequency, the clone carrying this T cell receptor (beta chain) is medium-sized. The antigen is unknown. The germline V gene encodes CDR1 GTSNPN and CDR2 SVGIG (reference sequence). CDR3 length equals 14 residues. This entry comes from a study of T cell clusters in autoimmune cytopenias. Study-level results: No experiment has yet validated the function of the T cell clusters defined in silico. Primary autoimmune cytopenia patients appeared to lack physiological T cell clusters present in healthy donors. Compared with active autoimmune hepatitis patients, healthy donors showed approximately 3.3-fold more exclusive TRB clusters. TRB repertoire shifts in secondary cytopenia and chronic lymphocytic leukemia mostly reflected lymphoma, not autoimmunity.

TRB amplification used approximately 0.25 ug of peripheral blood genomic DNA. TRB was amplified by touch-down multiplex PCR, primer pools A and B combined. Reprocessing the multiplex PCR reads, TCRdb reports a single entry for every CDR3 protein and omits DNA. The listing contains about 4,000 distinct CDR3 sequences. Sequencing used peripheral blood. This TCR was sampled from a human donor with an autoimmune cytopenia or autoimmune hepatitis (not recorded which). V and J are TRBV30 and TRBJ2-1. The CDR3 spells CAWLSVSIYNEQFF.